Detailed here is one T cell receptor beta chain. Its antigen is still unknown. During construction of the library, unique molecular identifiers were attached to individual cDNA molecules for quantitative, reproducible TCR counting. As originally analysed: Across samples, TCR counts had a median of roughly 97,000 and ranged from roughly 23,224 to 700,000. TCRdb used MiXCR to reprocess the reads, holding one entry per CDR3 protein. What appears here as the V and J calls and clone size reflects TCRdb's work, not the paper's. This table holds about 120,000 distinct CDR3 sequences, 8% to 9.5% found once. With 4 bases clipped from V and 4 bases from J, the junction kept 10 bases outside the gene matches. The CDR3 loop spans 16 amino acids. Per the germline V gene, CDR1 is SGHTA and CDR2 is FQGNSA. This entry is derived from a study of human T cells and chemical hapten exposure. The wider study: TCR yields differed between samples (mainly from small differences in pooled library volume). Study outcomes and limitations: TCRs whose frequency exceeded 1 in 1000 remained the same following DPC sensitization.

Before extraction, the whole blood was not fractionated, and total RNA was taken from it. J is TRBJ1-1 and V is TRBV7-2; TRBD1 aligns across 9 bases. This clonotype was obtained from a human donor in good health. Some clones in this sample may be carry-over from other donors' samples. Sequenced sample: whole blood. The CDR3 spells CASSSLPGQGSTEAFF. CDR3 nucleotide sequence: TGTGCCAGCAGCTCATTACCGGGACAGGGAAGCACTGAAGCTTTCTTT. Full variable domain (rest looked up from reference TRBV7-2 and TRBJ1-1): GAGVSQSPSNKVTEKGKDVELRCDPISGHTALYWYRQSLGQGLEFLIYFQGNSAPDKSGLPSDRFSAERTGGSVSTLTIQRTQQEDSAVYLCASSSLPGQGSTEAFFGQGTRLTVV.